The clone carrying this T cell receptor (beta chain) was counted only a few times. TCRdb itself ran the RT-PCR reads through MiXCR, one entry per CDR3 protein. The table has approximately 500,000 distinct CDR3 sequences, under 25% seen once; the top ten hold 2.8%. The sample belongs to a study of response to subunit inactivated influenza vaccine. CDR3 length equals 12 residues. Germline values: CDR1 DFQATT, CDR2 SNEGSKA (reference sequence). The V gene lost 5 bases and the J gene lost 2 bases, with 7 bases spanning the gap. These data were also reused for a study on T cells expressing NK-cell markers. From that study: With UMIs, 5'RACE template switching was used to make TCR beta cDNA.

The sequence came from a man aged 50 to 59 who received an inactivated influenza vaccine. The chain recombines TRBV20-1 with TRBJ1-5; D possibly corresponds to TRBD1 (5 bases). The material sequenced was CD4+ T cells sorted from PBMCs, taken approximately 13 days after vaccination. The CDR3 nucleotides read TGCAGTGCTCGGGACGGCAATCAGCCCCAGCATTTT. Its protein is CSARDGNQPQHF.